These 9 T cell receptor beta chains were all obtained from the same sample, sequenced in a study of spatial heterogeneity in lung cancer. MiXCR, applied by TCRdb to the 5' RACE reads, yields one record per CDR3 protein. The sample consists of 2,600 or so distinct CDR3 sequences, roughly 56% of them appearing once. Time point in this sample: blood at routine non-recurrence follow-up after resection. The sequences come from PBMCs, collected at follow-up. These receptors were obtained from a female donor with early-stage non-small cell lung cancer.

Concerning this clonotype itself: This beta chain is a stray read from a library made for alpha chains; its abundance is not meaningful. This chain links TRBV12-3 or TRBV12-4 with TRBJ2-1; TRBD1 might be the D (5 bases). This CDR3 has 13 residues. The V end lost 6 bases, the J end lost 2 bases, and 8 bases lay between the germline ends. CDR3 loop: CASRQGTYNEQFF. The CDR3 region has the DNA TGTGCCAGCAGGCAGGGCACCTACAATGAGCAGTTCTTC.

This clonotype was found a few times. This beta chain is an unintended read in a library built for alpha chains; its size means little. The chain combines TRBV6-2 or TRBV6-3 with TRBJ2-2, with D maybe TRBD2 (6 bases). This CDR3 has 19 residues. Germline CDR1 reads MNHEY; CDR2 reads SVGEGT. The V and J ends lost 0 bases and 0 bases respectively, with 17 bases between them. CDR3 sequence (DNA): TGTGCCAGCAGTTACTCGATCGACCCTAGCGACGCGAACACCGGGGAGCTGTTTTTT. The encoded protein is CASSYSIDPSDANTGELFF.

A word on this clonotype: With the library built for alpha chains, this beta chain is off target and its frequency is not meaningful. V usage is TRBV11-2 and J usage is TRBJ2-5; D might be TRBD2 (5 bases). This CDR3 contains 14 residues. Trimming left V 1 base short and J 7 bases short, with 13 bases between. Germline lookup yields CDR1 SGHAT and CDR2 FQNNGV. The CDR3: CASSLVVRERTQYF. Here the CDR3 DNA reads TGTGCCAGCAGCTTAGTTGTCCGGGAACGGACCCAGTACTTC.

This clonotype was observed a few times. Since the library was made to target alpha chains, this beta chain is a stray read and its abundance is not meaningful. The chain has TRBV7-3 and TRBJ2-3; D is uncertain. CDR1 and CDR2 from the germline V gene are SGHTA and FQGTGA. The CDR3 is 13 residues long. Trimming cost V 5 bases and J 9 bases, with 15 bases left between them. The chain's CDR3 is CASSPDRIGTQYF. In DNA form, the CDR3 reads TGTGCCAGCAGCCCGGACCGAATCGGGACGCAGTATTTT. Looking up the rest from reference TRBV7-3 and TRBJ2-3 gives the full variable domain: GAGVSQTPSNKVTEKGKYVELRCDPISGHTALYWYRQSLGQGPEFLIYFQGTGAADDSGLPNDRFFAVRPEGSVSTLKIQRTERGDSAVYLCASSPDRIGTQYFGPGTRLTVL.

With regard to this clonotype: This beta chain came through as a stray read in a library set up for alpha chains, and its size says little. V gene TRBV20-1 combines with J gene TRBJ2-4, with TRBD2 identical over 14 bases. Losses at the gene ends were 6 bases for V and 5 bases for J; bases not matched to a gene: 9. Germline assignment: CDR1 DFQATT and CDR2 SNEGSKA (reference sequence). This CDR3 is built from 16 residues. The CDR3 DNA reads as TGCAGTGCCCCCGGACTAGCGGGAGGAAGGCAAAACATTCAGTACTTC. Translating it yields CSAPGLAGGRQNIQYF.

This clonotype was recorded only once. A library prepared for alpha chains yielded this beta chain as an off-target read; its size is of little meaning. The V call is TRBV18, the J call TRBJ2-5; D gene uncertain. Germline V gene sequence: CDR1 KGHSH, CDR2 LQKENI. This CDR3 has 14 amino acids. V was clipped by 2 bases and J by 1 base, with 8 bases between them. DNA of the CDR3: TGTGCCAGCTCACCAGACCTGGGCCAAGAGACCCAGTACTTC. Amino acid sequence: CASSPDLGQETQYF.

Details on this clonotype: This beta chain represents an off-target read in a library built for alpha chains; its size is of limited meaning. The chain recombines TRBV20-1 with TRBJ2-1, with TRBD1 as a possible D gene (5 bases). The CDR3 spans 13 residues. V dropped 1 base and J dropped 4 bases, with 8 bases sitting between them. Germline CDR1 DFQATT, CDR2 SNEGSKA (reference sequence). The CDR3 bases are TGCAGTGCTAGAGTAGCAGGGTACAATGAGCAGTTCTTC. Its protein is CSARVAGYNEQFF.

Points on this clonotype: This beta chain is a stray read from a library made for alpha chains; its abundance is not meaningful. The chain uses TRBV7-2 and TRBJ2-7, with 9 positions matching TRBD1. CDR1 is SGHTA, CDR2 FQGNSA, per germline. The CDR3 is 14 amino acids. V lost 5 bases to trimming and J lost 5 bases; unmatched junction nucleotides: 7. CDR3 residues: CASSLDRGHNEQYF. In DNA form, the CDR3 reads TGTGCCAGCAGCCTGGACAGGGGTCACAACGAGCAGTACTTC.

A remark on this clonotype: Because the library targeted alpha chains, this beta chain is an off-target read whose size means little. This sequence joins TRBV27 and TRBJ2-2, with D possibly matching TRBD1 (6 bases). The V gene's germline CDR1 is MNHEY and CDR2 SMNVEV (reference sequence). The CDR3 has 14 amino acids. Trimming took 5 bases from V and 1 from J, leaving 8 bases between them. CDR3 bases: TGTGCCAGCAGTCCGGGACAGAACACCGGGGAGCTGTTTTTT. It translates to CASSPGQNTGELFF.